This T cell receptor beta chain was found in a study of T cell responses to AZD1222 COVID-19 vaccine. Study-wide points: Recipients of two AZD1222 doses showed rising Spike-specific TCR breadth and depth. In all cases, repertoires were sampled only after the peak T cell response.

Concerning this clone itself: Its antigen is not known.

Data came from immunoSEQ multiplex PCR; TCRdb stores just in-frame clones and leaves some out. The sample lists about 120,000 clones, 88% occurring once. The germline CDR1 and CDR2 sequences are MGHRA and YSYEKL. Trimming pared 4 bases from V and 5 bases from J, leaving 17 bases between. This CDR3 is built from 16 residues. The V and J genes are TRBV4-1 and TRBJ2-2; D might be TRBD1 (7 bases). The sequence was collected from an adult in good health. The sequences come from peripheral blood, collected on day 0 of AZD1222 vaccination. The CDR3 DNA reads TGCGCCAGCAGCCTCCCCGCGACAGGGAGGACCGGGGAGCTGTTTTTT. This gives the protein CASSLPATGRTGELFF.